These T cell receptor beta chains were read from a single sample in a study of OX40 agonist ivuxolimab in advanced cancers. Measured with immunoSEQ multiplex PCR; TCRdb has only the in-frame clones, and not every one. The table records tens of thousands of clones, more than 85% of them present only once. The sequences come from CD4+ or CD8+ T cells sorted from blood, collected in a trial of the OX40 agonist ivuxolimab. The receptors come from an adult with an advanced solid tumor such as melanoma, head and neck, liver or kidney cancer. CDR3s include the opening cysteine and the closing phenylalanine or tryptophan. D genes are given only for firm matches. Not every row has a clone size; where given, it reads once, few, many or a size class.

TRBV5-1	TRBJ2-7	TRBD2	once	TGCGCCAGCAGCCCCGCCGCGGTAGCGGGAGTCTACGAGCAGTACTTC	CASSPAAVAGVYEQYF
TRBV19	TRBJ1-1	NA	NA	TGTGCCACCCGAGGACGCATGATGGTGAACACTGAAGCTTTCTTT	CATRGRMMVNTEAFF
TRBV7-2	TRBJ2-5	NA	few	TGTGCCAGCAGTCCGCTCCAAGAGACCCAGTACTTC	CASSPLQETQYF
TRBV7-8	TRBJ1-1	NA	NA	TGTGCCAGCAGCTCTCTGGGCGCCATGAACACTGAAGCTTTCTTT	CASSSLGAMNTEAFF
TRBV6-4	TRBJ2-3	NA	NA	TGTGCCAGCAGTGCCCACGGGACTAGCACAGATACGCAGTATTTT	CASSAHGTSTDTQYF
TRBV7-9	TRBJ2-1	TRBD2	NA	TGTGCCAGCAGCCCTCGGGGGGGGGCAAGCTCCTACAATGAGCAGTTCTTC	CASSPRGGASSYNEQFF
TRBV18	TRBJ1-5	NA	NA	TGTGCCAGCTCACGGGGCAGCAATCAGCCCCAGCATTTT	CASSRGSNQPQHF
TRBV28	TRBJ1-5	TRBD1	NA	TGTGCCACTAGGATTTGGACAGGGGGCAATCAGCCCCAGCATTTT	CATRIWTGGNQPQHF
TRBV4-1	TRBJ2-7	NA	NA	TGCGCCAGCAGCCAAGATCGGGGCAGGGACGAGCAGTACTTC	CASSQDRGRDEQYF
TRBV10-3	TRBJ1-5	TRBD1	NA	TGTGCCATCAGTGATTCGGACAGGGGGTATCAGCCCCAGCATTTT	CAISDSDRGYQPQHF